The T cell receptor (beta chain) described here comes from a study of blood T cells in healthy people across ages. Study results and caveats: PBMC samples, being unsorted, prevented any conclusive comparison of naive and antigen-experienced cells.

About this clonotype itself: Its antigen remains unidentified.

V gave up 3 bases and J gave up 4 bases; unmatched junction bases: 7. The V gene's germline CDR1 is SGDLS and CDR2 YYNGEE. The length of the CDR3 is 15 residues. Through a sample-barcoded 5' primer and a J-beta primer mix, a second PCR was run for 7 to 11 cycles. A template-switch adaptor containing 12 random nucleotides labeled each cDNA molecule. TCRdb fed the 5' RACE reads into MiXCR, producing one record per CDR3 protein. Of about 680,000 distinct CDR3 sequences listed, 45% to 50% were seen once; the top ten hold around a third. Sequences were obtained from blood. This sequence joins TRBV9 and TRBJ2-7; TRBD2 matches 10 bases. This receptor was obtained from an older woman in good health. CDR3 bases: TGTGCCAGCAGCGCCAGTAGCGGGAGGATTTACGAGCAGTACTTC. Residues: CASSASSGRIYEQYF.